The present entry profiles one TCR beta chain with its context. V shed 2 bases and J shed 3 bases, with 8 bases lying between them. This CDR3 is 14 amino acids long. Per the germline V gene, CDR1 is MNHNS and CDR2 is SASEGT. A second PCR, run for about 7 to 11 cycles, used a sample-barcoded 5' primer plus a J-beta primer mix. TCRdb itself ran the 5' RACE reads through MiXCR, one entry per CDR3 protein. The profile shows 1.5 million to 2 million distinct CDR3 sequences, about two fifths of them singletons. These data are taken from a study of blood T cells in healthy people across ages. The sample comprised blood. V is TRBV6-1 and J is TRBJ2-1; D not resolved. The receptor was derived from a human donor in good health. The CDR3 DNA reads as TGTGCCAGCAGTGAAATAGGGATCTACAATGAGCAGTTCTTC. Residues: CASSEIGIYNEQFF.